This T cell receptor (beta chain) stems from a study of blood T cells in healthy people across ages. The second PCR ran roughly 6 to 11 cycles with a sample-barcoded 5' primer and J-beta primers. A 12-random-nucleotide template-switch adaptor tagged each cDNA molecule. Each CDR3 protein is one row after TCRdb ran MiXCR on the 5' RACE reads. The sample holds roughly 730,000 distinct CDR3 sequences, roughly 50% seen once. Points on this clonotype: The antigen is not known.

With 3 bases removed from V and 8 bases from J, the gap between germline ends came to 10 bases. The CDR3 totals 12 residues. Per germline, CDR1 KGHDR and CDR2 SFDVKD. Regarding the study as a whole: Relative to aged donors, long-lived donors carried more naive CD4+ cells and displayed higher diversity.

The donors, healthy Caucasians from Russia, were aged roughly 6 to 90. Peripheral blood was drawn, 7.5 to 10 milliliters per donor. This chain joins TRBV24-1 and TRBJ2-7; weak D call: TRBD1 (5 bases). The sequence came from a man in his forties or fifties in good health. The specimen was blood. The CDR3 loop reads CATSDSEDKQYF. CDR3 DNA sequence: TGTGCCACCAGTGATAGCGAGGACAAGCAGTACTTC.